The 6 T cell receptor beta chains given below trace back to one sample, sequenced in a study of T cells in Graves' hyperthyroidism and ophthalmopathy. Amplification targeted TCR beta CDR3 regions from RNA transcripts. TCR CDR3 regions were first amplified by RT-PCR with HTBI primers. TCRdb reanalysed the multiplex PCR reads using MiXCR and keeps one entry per CDR3 protein. The sample contains a few hundred thousand distinct CDR3 sequences, approximately 15% of which appear only once. Sequenced material: blood. The receptors here all came from a young woman with Graves' hyperthyroidism.

The chain joins TRBV6-2 or TRBV6-3 to TRBJ1-1; D is undetermined. This CDR3 spans 12 amino acids. Germline-derived CDR1 and CDR2 are MNHEY and SVGEGT. Trimming stripped 4 bases from V and 2 bases from J, with 5 bases between. The CDR3 loop reads CASSSDNTEAFF. The CDR3, as DNA: TGTGCCAGCAGTTCGGACAACACTGAAGCTTTCTTT.

The CDR3 coding sequence is TGCGCCAGCAGCTTGGCAGCAGGGCCCCACGGGGACTATGGCTACACCTTC. As protein: CASSLAAGPHGDYGYTF. The V and J genes are TRBV5-1 and TRBJ1-2, with a possible D match to TRBD1 (5 bases). The CDR3 loop spans 17 amino acids. The germline V gene encodes CDR1 SGHRS and CDR2 YFSETQ. V was trimmed by 0 bases and J by 3 bases, leaving 18 bases between them.

At least ten counts were recorded for this clonotype. The rearrangement uses TRBV2 and TRBJ2-1; 12 bases fit TRBD2. This CDR3 is built from 15 residues. The germline V gene encodes CDR1 SNHLY and CDR2 FYNNEI. After removal of 6 bases from V and 9 bases from J, the junction contained 9 bases not matched to a gene. CDR3 bases: TGTGCCAGCAGAGCTAGCGGGAGGGCCCTTCGTGAGCAGTTCTTC. Encoded protein: CASRASGRALREQFF.

In this sample, this clonotype turned up a few times. V is TRBV28 and J is TRBJ1-1; possibly TRBD1 for D (5 bases). V gave up 11 bases and J gave up 10 bases, with 23 bases separating them. Looked up from germline, CDR1 is MDHEN and CDR2 is SYDVKM. This CDR3 is built from 13 residues. CDR3 sequence reads: CAGIPGEARGAFF. CDR3 bases: TGTGCCGGCATCCCGGGGGAGGCTAGGGGAGCTTTCTTT.

This clonotype has at least ten counts. V usage is TRBV29-1 and J usage is TRBJ2-3; 12 bases map to TRBD2. This CDR3 comprises 15 residues. Germline lookup yields CDR1 SQVTM and CDR2 ANQGSEA. V shed 6 bases, J shed 4 bases, and the junction held 8 bases outside the gene matches. This CDR3 is CSVFGLAGSADTQYF. The DNA for the CDR3 is TGCAGCGTGTTTGGACTAGCGGGAAGCGCAGATACGCAGTATTTT.

The chain recombines TRBV7-3 with TRBJ2-2, with unresolved D. The CDR3 totals 13 residues. V was pared by 3 bases and J by 7 bases, with 9 bases between. CDR1 is SGHTA and CDR2 is FQGTGA in the germline V gene. Here the CDR3 DNA reads TGTGCCAGCAGCTTTAACCAAAACGGGGAGCTGTTTTTT. Translated: CASSFNQNGELFF. The full variable domain, its missing parts supplied by reference TRBV7-3 and TRBJ2-2, is GAGVSQTPSNKVTEKGKYVELRCDPISGHTALYWYRQSLGQGPEFLIYFQGTGAADDSGLPNDRFFAVRPEGSVSTLKIQRTERGDSAVYLCASSFNQNGELFFGEGSRLTVL.